The T cell receptor (beta chain) described here comes from a study of T-cell reconstitution after alpha-beta-depleted transplantation in children. Details on this clonotype: The junction departs from germline at one end; a sequencing error may be responsible.

The TCRbeta library was prepared with unique molecular identifiers. TCRdb fed the PCR reads into MiXCR, producing one record per CDR3 protein. Of 500,000 to 600,000 distinct CDR3 sequences in the sample, roughly 30% were seen once. In germline, CDR1 is LGHDT, CDR2 YNNKEL (reference sequence). The CDR3 has 19 amino acids. This receptor was obtained from a boy under three years old with Wiskott-Aldrich syndrome, due to receive a stem cell transplant. The source material was PBMCs, sampled before TCRalphabeta/CD19-depleted stem cell transplant. This chain uses TRBV3-1 with TRBJ1-5; D is unclear. The DNA for the CDR3 is TGTACCAGCAGCGCTTATATGGCCGGACGTACGAGATCTACTCAGCCCCAGCATTTT. Translating it yields CTSSAYMAGRTRSTQPQHF.